The 29 T cell receptor beta chains in this list originate from one sample, sequenced in a study of blood T cells in healthy people across ages. A second 7 to 11 cycle PCR used barcoded and J-beta primers. Each CDR3 protein is one row after TCRdb ran MiXCR on the 5' RACE reads. Of around 800,000 distinct CDR3 sequences in the sample, around 24% were seen once. These data were also filed under a second study, of T cells of mothers and their children.

Specimen: blood. All receptors derive from a boy between 10 and 17 years old in good health.

This clonotype was seen only a few times. This chain joins TRBV24-1 and TRBJ2-5, with TRBD2 identical over 8 bases. The DNA end is a closer match to TRBJ2-1, so the J assignment may be wrong. This CDR3 is 16 amino acids long. CDR1 and CDR2 from the germline V gene are KGHDR and SFDVKD. The CDR3 region is CATSDYGGAPYNEQFF. The CDR3, as DNA: TGTGCCACCAGTGATTACGGGGGGGCCCCGTACAATGAGCAGTTCTTC.

The chain is built from TRBV5-1 and TRBJ2-1; D may correspond to TRBD1 or TRBD2 (6 bases each). Trimming stripped 3 bases from V and 0 bases from J, with 13 bases between. Looked up from germline, CDR1 is SGHRS and CDR2 is YFSETQ. The CDR3 covers 16 residues. CDR3 loop: CASSWGRGDSYNEQFF. The CDR3 DNA reads as TGCGCCAGCAGCTGGGGGCGGGGCGACTCCTACAATGAGCAGTTCTTC.

The V gene is TRBV5-1, the J gene TRBJ1-4, with TRBD1 identical over 8 bases. Germline V gene lookup returns CDR1 SGHRS and CDR2 YFSETQ. This CDR3 comprises 16 residues. V gave up 4 bases and J gave up 7 bases; unmatched junction bases: 12. CDR3 region: CASSPGPQGAREKLFF. DNA of the CDR3: TGCGCCAGCAGCCCGGGGCCTCAGGGGGCGCGTGAAAAACTGTTTTTT. The complete variable domain, with remaining parts taken from reference TRBV5-1 and TRBJ1-4, reads KAGVTQTPRYLIKTRGQQVTLSCSPISGHRSVSWYQQTPGQGLQFLFEYFSETQRNKGNFPGRFSGRQFSNSRSEMNVSTLELGDSALYLCASSPGPQGAREKLFFGSGTQLSVL.

This clonotype was observed a few times. The chain joins TRBV20-1 to TRBJ1-5; no firm D call. Germline CDR1 reads DFQATT; CDR2 reads SNEGSKA (reference sequence). Deletions cut 0 bases from V and 2 bases from J, with 5 bases between. This CDR3 comprises 13 residues. The CDR3 DNA reads TGCAGTGCTAGAGAGGGTGGCAATCAGCCCCAGCATTTT. Protein: CSAREGGNQPQHF.

This clonotype was counted a few times. The V and J genes are TRBV9 and TRBJ2-1, with 9 positions matching TRBD1. The CDR3 spans 15 residues. Germline V gene data show CDR1 as SGDLS and CDR2 as YYNGEE. J lost 8 bases, V lost 10 bases, and 16 bases had no gene match. The CDR3: CAGATGQGFGDEQFF. CDR3 DNA: TGTGCCGGAGCGACGGGACAGGGATTCGGGGATGAGCAGTTCTTC.

There are a few counts of this clonotype. This chain joins TRBV6-1 and TRBJ2-3, with D perhaps matching TRBD2 (7 bases). CDR1 and CDR2 (germline): MNHNS, SASEGT. The CDR3 is 15 amino acids. Trimming stripped 7 bases from V and 4 bases from J, with 18 bases between. DNA of the CDR3: TGTGCCAGCACTTTTAGGGGGGGGCCGCCAGATACGCAGTATTTT. The encoded protein is CASTFRGGPPDTQYF.

This clonotype turned up a few times. This chain uses TRBV27 with TRBJ2-1, with D possibly called TRBD1 or TRBD2 (5 bases each). The CDR3 is 14 residues long. The germline V gene has CDR1 MNHEY and CDR2 SMNVEV (reference sequence). The V end was cut by 2 bases, the J end by 6 bases, with 11 bases between. The DNA for the CDR3 is TGTGCCAGCAGTTTAGGGACGGAGGCCAATGAGCAGTTCTTC. Its protein is CASSLGTEANEQFF.

The chain employs TRBV29-1 and TRBJ1-4, with D unclear. Germline lookup yields CDR1 SQVTM and CDR2 ANQGSEA. Trimming shortened V by 7 bases and J by 3 bases, and 15 bases separated the two germline ends. The CDR3 length is 14 residues. The DNA for the CDR3 is TGCAGCGCCGAAACGCGGGTGGCTAATGAAAAACTGTTTTTT. Residues: CSAETRVANEKLFF. Using reference TRBV29-1 and TRBJ1-4 for the parts outside the CDR3, the full variable domain is SAVISQKPSRDICQRGTSLTIQCQVDSQVTMMFWYRQQPGQSLTLIATANQGSEATYESGFVIDKFPISRPNLTFSTLTVSNMSPEDSSIYLCSAETRVANEKLFFGSGTQLSVL.

The chain has TRBV5-1 and TRBJ2-5; possible D gene TRBD1, 6 bases. Germline CDR1 reads SGHRS; CDR2 reads YFSETQ. There are 14 residues in the CDR3. The germline V and J ends were trimmed by 4 bases and 3 bases, with 13 bases remaining between them. The CDR3 DNA reads as TGCGCCAGCAGCGCAGGGACAAACGAAGAGACCCAGTACTTC. As protein: CASSAGTNEETQYF.

In this sample, this clonotype turned up a few times. The gene calls are TRBV6-5 and TRBJ2-1; weak D call: TRBD2 (6 bases). From germline, CDR1 is MNHEY and CDR2 SVGAGI. This CDR3 comprises 13 residues. V lost 0 bases to trimming and J lost 8 bases, with 8 bases between them. CDR3 in amino acids: CASSYSWGDEQFF. The DNA for the CDR3 is TGTGCCAGCAGTTACTCGTGGGGGGATGAGCAGTTCTTC.

This clonotype turned up a few times. The V and J genes are TRBV9 and TRBJ2-2; TRBD1 agrees at 8 bases. Germline trimming cut 0 bases from V and 6 bases from J; bases unmatched to any gene: 4. In germline, CDR1 is SGDLS, CDR2 YYNGEE. This CDR3 is 15 amino acids long. The CDR3 loop reads CASSVDRGDSGELFF. The CDR3 DNA reads TGTGCCAGCAGCGTAGACAGGGGGGATTCCGGGGAGCTGTTTTTT.

This clonotype was seen only once. V gene TRBV27 combines with J gene TRBJ2-4; no firm D call. This CDR3 comprises 12 residues. V lost 5 bases and J lost 6, with 8 bases in between. Per germline, CDR1 MNHEY and CDR2 SMNVEV (reference sequence). The CDR3, as DNA: TGTGCCAGCAGTCCGACCCCAAACATTCAGTACTTC. It codes for CASSPTPNIQYF.

The rearrangement links TRBV20-1 to TRBJ2-2; 7 nucleotides agree with TRBD2. The V segment lost 3 bases and the J segment 2 bases; nucleotides outside the gene matches: 6. The germline V gene has CDR1 DFQATT and CDR2 SNEGSKA (reference sequence). The CDR3 has 15 residues. DNA for the CDR3: TGCAGTGCTAGTATACAGCGGGGAAACACCGGGGAGCTGTTTTTT. It yields the protein CSASIQRGNTGELFF.

The gene calls are TRBV29-1 and TRBJ1-2; 10 bases agree with TRBD1. J lost 2 bases, V lost 8 bases, and 5 bases had no gene match. The V gene's germline CDR1 is SQVTM and CDR2 ANQGSEA. The CDR3 has 13 amino acids. The CDR3 here is CSTRTGGNYGYTF. CDR3 DNA: TGCAGCACCAGGACAGGGGGAAACTATGGCTACACCTTC.

The table lists this clonotype with a count of one. The chain employs TRBV4-3 and TRBJ2-3; a possible D gene is TRBD2 (5 bases). This CDR3 is built from 17 residues. The V gene lost 3 bases and the J gene lost 2 bases, with 18 bases spanning the gap. CDR1 LGHNA and CDR2 YSLEER come from the germline V gene. CDR3 residues: CASSHRTSTLYTDTQYF. DNA for the CDR3: TGCGCCAGCAGCCACCGGACTTCCACCCTCTACACAGATACGCAGTATTTT.

A single count supports this clonotype. A junction boundary mismatches the germline segment, possibly from a read error. V and J are TRBV30 and TRBJ2-1, with 7 bases matching TRBD2. Germline CDR1 is GTSNPN and CDR2 is SVGIG (reference sequence). The CDR3 loop spans 12 amino acids. In nucleotides, the CDR3 is TGTGCCTGGAGTCTCCAAGACTCGGGGGGAATCTTC. Translation: CAWSLQDSGGIF. The variable domain in full, with the rest retrieved from reference TRBV30 and TRBJ2-1, is SQTIHQWPATLVQPVGSPLSLECTVEGTSNPNLYWYRQAAGRGLQLLFYSVGIGQISSEVPQNLSASRPQDRQFILSSKKLLLSDSGFYLCAWSLQDSGGIFGPGTRLTVL.

The chain carries TRBV7-2 and TRBJ2-1; 12 positions match TRBD2. Germline CDR1 and CDR2: SGHTA and FQGNSA. The CDR3 extends over 17 amino acids. With V trimmed by 5 bases and J by 7 bases, 12 bases remained unmatched. The CDR3, as DNA: TGTGCCAGCAGCCTCAAACTAGCGGGAGGTCCTTATAATGAGCAGTTCTTC. This codes for CASSLKLAGGPYNEQFF. The full variable domain, rest sourced from reference TRBV7-2 and TRBJ2-1, is GAGVSQSPSNKVTEKGKDVELRCDPISGHTALYWYRQSLGQGLEFLIYFQGNSAPDKSGLPSDRFSAERTGGSVSTLTIQRTQQEDSAVYLCASSLKLAGGPYNEQFFGPGTRLTVL.

This clonotype was picked up a small number of times. Because it lacks the conserved phenylalanine or tryptophan at the end, this CDR3 is likely a read error. CDR3 residues: CVKKGTGNEQFL. In nucleotides, the CDR3 is TGTGTCAAAAAGGGGACCGGCAATGAGCAGTTCCTC. The genes are TRBV2 and TRBJ2-1; TRBD1 or TRBD2 may be the D gene (5 bases each). Germline CDR1 reads SNHLY; CDR2 reads FYNNEI. The CDR3 is 12 residues long.

V is TRBV12-3 or TRBV12-4 and J is TRBJ2-1, with TRBD2 matching over 7 bases. Trimming at V came to 6 bases and at J to 7 bases, leaving 9 bases not matched to a gene. This CDR3 is 14 amino acids long. In DNA form, the CDR3 reads TGTGCCAGCAGATCTGACGGGGAGGGGAATGAGCAGTTCTTC. It specifies CASRSDGEGNEQFF.

This clonotype was recorded a few times. The V call is TRBV10-3, the J call TRBJ2-7, with D possibly matching TRBD1 (6 bases). Germline V gene lookup returns CDR1 ENHRY and CDR2 SYGVKD. Trimming took off 5 bases at V and 2 bases at J, with 10 bases between the two ends. The CDR3 runs to 13 residues. The CDR3 sequence is CAISSQGAYEQYF. DNA for the CDR3: TGTGCCATCAGTTCACAGGGCGCCTACGAGCAGTACTTC.

This chain connects TRBV2 to TRBJ2-1; D not certain. V lost 10 bases and J 5 bases, leaving 21 bases between the germline ends. The CDR3 runs 15 residues. CDR1 SNHLY and CDR2 FYNNEI come from the germline V gene. The CDR3 sequence: CATGRRAGENNEQFF. The CDR3 coding sequence is TGTGCCACGGGTCGTAGGGCAGGCGAAAACAATGAGCAGTTCTTC.

V and J are TRBV3-1 and TRBJ2-1; D is uncertain. V was pared by 6 bases and J by 5 bases, with 11 bases between. Germline CDR1 is LGHDT and CDR2 is YNNKEL (reference sequence). CDR3 length equals 13 residues. The CDR3 region has the DNA TGTGCCAGCAGACTAACGAGCAACAATGAGCAGTTCTTC. This codes for CASRLTSNNEQFF.

The table lists this clonotype with a few counts. One end of the junction is discordant with germline, which a read error may explain. The rearrangement joins TRBV12-3 or TRBV12-4 to TRBJ2-7, with 12 bases lining up with TRBD1. The CDR3 has 16 amino acids. The CDR3: CACSSGDRGQDYEQYF. As DNA, the CDR3 is TGTGCCTGCAGTTCCGGGGACAGGGGGCAAGACTACGAGCAGTACTTC.

A few counts support this clonotype. CDR3 in DNA: TGTGCCAGCAGTGAGTTGCCGGGACAGGGTGATAATTCACCCCTCCACTTT. As protein: CASSELPGQGDNSPLHF. This rearrangement joins TRBV6-1 to TRBJ1-6, with 9 bases that match TRBD1. The trim removed 3 bases at V and 5 bases at J, leaving 8 bases unmatched. Germline assignment: CDR1 MNHNS and CDR2 SASEGT. The CDR3 length is 17 residues.

CDR3 DNA sequence: TGTGCCAGCAGGTCACATTCTACCTACGAGCAGTACTTC. This translates into CASRSHSTYEQYF. V and J are TRBV28 and TRBJ2-7; D not certain. V was trimmed by 6 bases and J by 2 bases, leaving 11 bases between them. Germline values: CDR1 MDHEN, CDR2 SYDVKM. The CDR3 covers 13 residues.

The CDR3: CASLDVVGDVQYF. In nucleotides, the CDR3 is TGTGCCAGCCTTGATGTGGTAGGAGATGTGCAGTATTTT. The chain links TRBV12-3 or TRBV12-4 to TRBJ2-3, with D uncertain. V was cut by 8 bases and J by 11 bases, with 20 bases left in between. The CDR3 has 13 residues.

The V gene is TRBV6-5, the J gene TRBJ2-5; 15 nucleotides line up with TRBD2. This CDR3 is 15 amino acids long. The germline V gene encodes CDR1 MNHEY and CDR2 SVGAGI. After removal of 7 bases from V and 11 bases from J, the junction contained 11 bases not matched to a gene. Here the CDR3 DNA reads TGTGCCAGCACCGAATCGGGACTAGCGGGGGGTGAGCAGTACTTC. This sequence encodes CASTESGLAGGEQYF.

This chain links TRBV7-2 with TRBJ2-2; D is possibly TRBD1 (7 bases). The V gene's germline CDR1 is SGHTA and CDR2 FQGNSA. The V end lost 3 bases, the J end lost 4 bases, and 12 bases lay between the germline ends. CDR3 length equals 15 residues. The CDR3 sequence is CASSFLQGGTGELFF. The CDR3, as DNA: TGTGCCAGCAGCTTTCTCCAGGGGGGCACCGGGGAGCTGTTTTTT.

A few counts support this clonotype. This chain connects TRBV15 to TRBJ2-1, with a weak D call TRBD1 (6 bases). Germline CDR1 reads LNHNV; CDR2 reads YYDKDF (reference sequence). V was pared by 1 base and J by 1 base, with 8 bases between. The CDR3 totals 15 residues. The CDR3 DNA reads as TGTGCCACCAGCAGAGTCAGGGGATCCTACAATGAGCAGTTCTTC. Translated: CATSRVRGSYNEQFF.